These 14 T cell receptor beta chains were sequenced from one sample in a study of control samples from healthy donors and cancer patients. The protocol was immunoSEQ multiplex PCR, while the TCRdb copy is restricted to in-frame clones and leaves out a portion. The data show about 150,000 clones, with 94% seen just once and about 8.5% held by the top ten. The sample taken for sequencing was blood. These receptors came from a woman between 40 and 55 years old in good health.

This chain links TRBV5-6 with TRBJ1-1; D unresolved. This CDR3 region has 15 residues. CDR1 SGHDT and CDR2 YYEEEE come from the germline V gene. V lost 2 bases to trimming and J lost 4 bases, with 15 bases between them. The CDR3 protein is CASSLEQNPFTEAFF. In nucleotides, the CDR3 is TGTGCCAGCAGCTTAGAACAGAACCCTTTCACTGAAGCTTTCTTT.

The V gene is TRBV7-2, the J gene TRBJ1-1; no clear D gene. Germline V gives CDR1 SGHTA, CDR2 FQGNSA. This CDR3 has 12 residues. V lost 7 bases and J 4 bases, leaving 10 bases between the germline ends. The DNA for the CDR3 is TGTGCCAGCATCTCCATCGGCACTGAAGCTTTCTTT. It translates to CASISIGTEAFF. Based on the CDR3 plus reference TRBV7-2 and TRBJ1-1, the full variable domain is GAGVSQSPSNKVTEKGKDVELRCDPISGHTALYWYRQSLGQGLEFLIYFQGNSAPDKSGLPSDRFSAERTGGSVSTLTIQRTQQEDSAVYLCASISIGTEAFFGQGTRLTVV.

The chain combines TRBV6-2 or TRBV6-3 with TRBJ1-1, with D possibly matching TRBD1 (6 bases). V lost 5 bases to trimming and J lost 0 bases, with 10 bases between them. This CDR3 contains 14 residues. Germline CDR1 reads MNHEY; CDR2 reads SVGEGT. The DNA of the CDR3 is TGTGCCAGCAGTGGGACAATTATGAACACTGAAGCTTTCTTT. Amino acids: CASSGTIMNTEAFF.

This clone appeared once. The chain has TRBV18 and TRBJ1-4; D uncertain. Germline V gene lookup returns CDR1 KGHSH and CDR2 LQKENI. This CDR3 region has 17 residues. The germline V and J ends were trimmed by 2 bases and 8 bases, with 21 bases remaining between them. CDR3 protein: CASSPRAVWVPGEKLFF. For the CDR3, the DNA is TGTGCCAGCTCACCAAGGGCAGTATGGGTGCCGGGGGAAAAACTGTTTTTT. The whole variable domain, filled in from reference TRBV18 and TRBJ1-4, reads NAGVMQNPRHLVRRRGQEARLRCSPMKGHSHVYWYRQLPEEGLKFMVYLQKENIIDESGMPKERFSAEFPKEGPSILRIQQVVRGDSAAYFCASSPRAVWVPGEKLFFGSGTQLSVL.

This sequence joins TRBV7-3 and TRBJ1-1, with 8 bases matching TRBD1. This CDR3 comprises 14 residues. V trimming: 4 bases; J trimming: 1 base; junction bases outside the gene matches: 2. Germline V gene lookup returns CDR1 SGHTA and CDR2 FQGTGA. This CDR3 reads CASSSGQGNTEAFF. For the CDR3, the DNA is TGTGCCAGCAGCTCCGGACAGGGGAACACTGAAGCTTTCTTT.

This chain links TRBV5-4 with TRBJ2-7; D is uncertain. V lost 0 bases, J lost 0 bases, and 7 bases lay in between. The V gene's germline CDR1 is SGHNT and CDR2 YYREEE (reference sequence). This CDR3 has 14 amino acids. The CDR3 DNA follows: TGTGCCAGCAGCTTGGAAGATTCCTCCTACGAGCAGTACTTC. It encodes CASSLEDSSYEQYF. Looking up the rest from reference TRBV5-4 and TRBJ2-7 gives the full variable domain: ETGVTQSPTHLIKTRGQQVTLRCSSQSGHNTVSWYQQALGQGPQFIFQYYREEENGRGNFPPRFSGLQFPNYSSELNVNALELDDSALYLCASSLEDSSYEQYFGPGTRLTVT.

The J gene is TRBJ1-5, the V gene TRBV27; tentatively, D is TRBD1 (6 bases). V was pared by 6 bases and J by 3 bases, with 18 bases between. CDR1 is MNHEY, CDR2 SMNVEV, per germline (reference sequence). This CDR3 spans 16 amino acids. Here the CDR3 reads CASSPGQFKVNQPQHF. The CDR3 nucleotides are TGTGCCAGCAGCCCCGGACAGTTTAAAGTCAATCAGCCCCAGCATTTT.

On this clone itself: This specimen includes other DNA sequences encoding the same CDR3. The genes are TRBV7-2 and TRBJ1-3, with TRBD1 matching over 9 bases. This CDR3 is 18 amino acids long. Germline CDR1 reads SGHTA; CDR2 reads FQGNSA. Trimming at V came to 0 bases and at J to 4 bases, leaving 10 bases not matched to a gene. The CDR3 sequence is CASSLAGNRGRYGNTIYF. The DNA of the CDR3 is TGTGCCAGCAGCTTAGCGGGTAACAGGGGGCGGTACGGAAACACCATATATTTT.

The genes are TRBV9 and TRBJ2-3, with D perhaps TRBD1 (5 bases). V was shortened by 0 bases and J by 6 bases, with 23 bases between the two germline ends. This CDR3 region has 18 residues. Germline-derived CDR1 and CDR2 are SGDLS and YYNGEE. The CDR3 is CASSVEISGAGGRDTQYF. The CDR3 region has the DNA TGTGCCAGCAGCGTAGAAATAAGTGGGGCAGGCGGCAGGGATACGCAGTATTTT.

The chain employs TRBV4-1 and TRBJ2-3; D is uncertain. CDR3 size: 11 residues. CDR1 is MGHRA, CDR2 YSYEKL, per germline. V shed 2 bases and J shed 5 bases, with 2 bases lying between them. CDR3 in DNA: TGCGCCAGCAGCCAAAGAGATACGCAGTATTTT. This codes for CASSQRDTQYF.

The rearrangement uses TRBV6-6 and TRBJ1-5; D is unresolved. The CDR3 is 13 amino acids. Germline V gene sequence: CDR1 MNHNY, CDR2 SVGAGI (reference sequence). V was shortened by 6 bases and J by 5 bases, with 11 bases between the two germline ends. CDR3 nucleotide sequence: TGTGCCAGCAGGTGGCAGAAAGATCAGCCCCAGCATTTT. It codes for CASRWQKDQPQHF.

This clone was seen a few times. V usage is TRBV6-5 and J usage is TRBJ1-1; D possibly corresponds to TRBD1 (5 bases). The CDR3 sequence is 13 residues long. In germline, CDR1 is MNHEY, CDR2 SVGAGI. Trimming stripped 2 bases from V and 5 bases from J, with 9 bases between. The CDR3 region has the DNA TGTGCCAGCAGTTACAGGGGACGTACTGAAGCTTTCTTT. Its protein is CASSYRGRTEAFF.

The sample holds one count of this clone. The V call is TRBV27, the J call TRBJ2-7, with 8 bases that match TRBD1. Per germline, CDR1 MNHEY and CDR2 SMNVEV (reference sequence). V was pared by 7 bases and J by 2 bases, with 10 bases of the junction left unmatched. The CDR3 covers 15 residues. In nucleotides, the CDR3 is TGTGCCAGCACTTGGACAGGGAAAAACCCCTACGAGCAGTACTTC. Amino acid sequence: CASTWTGKNPYEQYF.

The gene calls are TRBV5-1 and TRBJ2-5; D is uncertain. From germline, CDR1 is SGHRS and CDR2 YFSETQ. The CDR3 loop spans 17 amino acids. Trimming left V 3 bases short and J 1 base short, with 19 bases between. CDR3 DNA: TGCGCCAGCAGCTCTGGATCTGTTCTAGTGGGCCAAGAGACCCAGTACTTC. As protein: CASSSGSVLVGQETQYF.